This T cell receptor beta chain was captured by sequencing in a study of a mutant IDH1 vaccine in newly diagnosed glioma (dated by TCRdb to the early 2020s). General notes on the study: Eight vaccinations were administered to patients in weeks 1, 3, 5, 7, 11, 15, 19 and 23, corresponding to visits V03 through V10. Vaccination started 4-6 weeks after radiotherapy alone, or was given together with temozolomide cycles in the groups whose treatment included chemotherapy. The approximately 32 treated patients were about 60% male and around 40% female, with a mean age of roughly 42 years. Before enrollment, most patients had been given radiochemotherapy with temozolomide as standard therapy, while the rest had received either radiotherapy alone or temozolomide alone. Peripheral blood was collected at six visits: V03 (baseline), V05, V07, V10, V12 and V13. For exploratory analyses, around 23 treated patients had longitudinal TCRB deep sequencing done wherever samples were available. Broader findings and caveats from the paper: Across multiple MHC alleles, vaccine-induced immune responses were seen in 85% to 95% of patients. It was noted by the authors that analyses of patient blood samples could not be reproduced owing to sample limitations. No apparent relationship was observed between pseudoprogression and alterations in the top peripheral T cell clonotypes detected by TCRB sequencing. Selection of PBMC samples for TCRB deep sequencing was based on availability.

The library came from the immunoSEQ multiplex PCR assay. Rearranged TCR beta chain sequences were amplified using the hsTCRB Kit according to the manufacturer's protocol. Sequencing of TCRB libraries was carried out on an Illumina MiSeq. In the paper's pipeline: Demultiplexing, trimming and gene mapping were performed with the kit vendor's proprietary platform. Entries here come from immuneACCESS through TCRdb and include only in-frame sequences with V and J called. Some clones fail to appear in such tables; in the studies checked, an unresolved V gene covers under half of the shortfall, and the cause of the remainder is unknown. D and trimming were read from the DNA, whereas the V and J calls and clone size are those reported in that table. The sample table contains roughly 110,000 clones; only one count was recorded for 75% to 90% of them. 0.6% to 0.75% of the sample rests with the top ten. V and J are truncated by 5 bases and 8 bases respectively, leaving an intervening sequence of 10 bases. CDR1 and CDR2, looked up from the germline V gene (reference sequence), are SEHNR and FQNEAQ. The CDR3 has 12 amino acids, counting the end cysteine and phenylalanine. The read is trimmed to its CDR3 DNA, 36 bases read in frame from base 1.

Concerning this clone: Its antigen is currently not known. Base qualities are not recorded, but no much larger clone differs from it by a single base.

This specimen's time point label, per the study, means: week 11, during vaccination. Every vaccine dose consisted of 300 ug of a 20-mer mutant IDH1 peptide in Montanide, administered subcutaneously together with topical imiquimod. All donors had newly diagnosed IDH1-mutant astrocytomas of WHO grade 3 or 4 that showed loss of nuclear ATRX. The samples were drawn from NOA16, a multicentre, single-arm, open-label phase I trial in Germany that tested a mutant IDH1 peptide vaccine in humans for the first time. The DNeasy Blood and Tissue Kit was used to extract genomic DNA from EDTA blood for TCRB sequencing.

Here the sequenced sample was PBMCs, taken from a glioma patient whose treatment included an IDH1 peptide vaccine. The chain uses TRBV7-9 and TRBJ2-1, with the D gene call left open. The sequence came from a woman aged 45-65 years with glioma. The nucleotide sequence is TGTGCCAGCAGCCCGCACATGGATGAGCAGTTCTTC. The resulting protein is CASSPHMDEQFF.